These 31 T cell receptor beta chains share one sample of origin, sequenced in a study of blood T cells in healthy people across ages. Alongside a J-beta primer mix, a sample-barcoded 5' primer served in a second PCR lasting about 7 to 12 cycles. TCRdb used MiXCR to reprocess the 5' RACE reads, holding one entry per CDR3 protein. The top ten hold under 15% of the sample, which has about a million distinct CDR3 sequences, 35% to 40% seen once. Sequencing was performed on blood. The receptors originated from a man between 18 and 35 years old in good health.

The genes are TRBV30 and TRBJ1-2; no reliable D call. CDR3 length equals 12 residues. V was trimmed by 1 base and J by 3 bases, leaving 6 bases between them. The germline V gene encodes CDR1 GTSNPN and CDR2 SVGIG (reference sequence). In DNA, the CDR3 is TGTGCCTGGAGTGAGAAATACTATGGCTACACCTTC. Its protein product is CAWSEKYYGYTF.

With regard to this clonotype: Relative to the germline gene, one junction end is altered; a read error may explain this. The V call is TRBV20-1, the J call TRBJ2-7, with a possible D match to TRBD2 (5 bases). This CDR3 comprises 11 residues. In germline, CDR1 is DFQATT, CDR2 SNEGSKA (reference sequence). CDR3: CSTRGRNEQYF. In DNA form, the CDR3 reads TGCAGTACTAGAGGTAGGAATGAGCAGTACTTC.

This clonotype was detected a few times. The rearrangement joins TRBV20-1 to TRBJ1-5; TRBD1 aligns across 8 bases. In germline, CDR1 is DFQATT, CDR2 SNEGSKA (reference sequence). This CDR3 comprises 16 residues. V lost 0 bases and J lost 6; bases outside the gene matches: 10. The CDR3 spells CSARERGQGTGQPQHF. The DNA for the CDR3 is TGCAGTGCTAGAGAACGTGGCCAGGGGACAGGTCAGCCCCAGCATTTT.

In this sample, this clonotype turned up many times. V is TRBV20-1 and J is TRBJ1-2, with D unresolved. Germline V CDR1 and CDR2: DFQATT, SNEGSKA (reference sequence). This CDR3 comprises 14 residues. V was trimmed by 3 bases and J by 4 bases, leaving 15 bases between them. The CDR3 nucleotides are TGCAGTGCTAGTATTCGAGGTCCTTTCTATGGCTACACCTTC. Amino acid sequence: CSASIRGPFYGYTF.

The chain combines TRBV20-1 with TRBJ2-1; D tentatively fits TRBD1 or TRBD2 (5 bases each). V was cut by 0 bases and J by 7 bases, with 13 bases left in between. Per the germline V gene, CDR1 is DFQATT and CDR2 is SNEGSKA (reference sequence). The CDR3 loop spans 14 amino acids. The CDR3 sequence is CSARDLGPWNEQFF. The CDR3 coding sequence is TGCAGTGCTAGAGATCTGGGACCATGGAATGAGCAGTTCTTC.

The chain uses TRBV6-1 and TRBJ1-1, with 9 nucleotides matching TRBD1. Trimming at V came to 5 bases and at J to 5 bases, leaving 9 bases not matched to a gene. This CDR3 comprises 15 residues. The germline CDR1 and CDR2 sequences are MNHNS and SASEGT. CDR3 protein: CASSPKTGGSTEAFF. Here the CDR3 DNA reads TGTGCCAGCAGTCCGAAGACAGGGGGGTCAACTGAAGCTTTCTTT.

About this clonotype: Germline and junction disagree at one end, which may indicate a read error. The gene calls are TRBV20-1 and TRBJ1-6; TRBD1 agrees at 7 bases. CDR3 length equals 13 residues. From germline, CDR1 is DFQATT and CDR2 SNEGSKA (reference sequence). Here the CDR3 DNA reads TGCAGTGCGTGGGACAGCCATAATTCACCCCCCCACTTT. It translates to CSAWDSHNSPPHF.

V and J are TRBV29-1 and TRBJ2-7; 8 nucleotides align to TRBD2. Near its end, the DNA agrees better with TRBJ2-5, so the J call may be wrong. CDR1 and CDR2 (germline): SQVTM, ANQGSEA. This CDR3 region has 13 residues. The CDR3 DNA reads TGCAGCGTTGATGCCGAGGGACTAGTGACCCAGTACTTC. As protein: CSVDAEGLVTQYF.

Note on this clonotype: Relative to the germline gene, one junction end is altered; a read error may explain this. The V call is TRBV2, the J call TRBJ2-5; D remains ambiguous. The CDR3 is made up of 13 amino acids. Per the germline V gene, CDR1 is SNHLY and CDR2 is FYNNEI. The chain's CDR3 is CVSSDSLGSEQYF. The CDR3, as DNA: TGTGTCAGCAGTGATTCCCTCGGAAGTGAGCAGTACTTC.

The chain combines TRBV29-1 with TRBJ2-7; maybe TRBD1 (6 bases). V gave up 4 bases and J gave up 2 bases, with 15 bases separating them. The germline CDR1 and CDR2 sequences are SQVTM and ANQGSEA. The CDR3 loop spans 14 amino acids. The CDR3 DNA follows: TGCAGCGTTGTACAGGGCAGTGGGACCTACGAGCAGTACTTC. Protein: CSVVQGSGTYEQYF.

The V gene is TRBV7-2, the J gene TRBJ1-2, with a tentative D call TRBD1 (5 bases). Germline lookup yields CDR1 SGHTA and CDR2 FQGNSA. The V end was cut by 1 base, the J end by 8 bases, with 17 bases between. The CDR3 covers 15 residues. CDR3 residues: CASSLDSGPREGYTF. CDR3 sequence (DNA): TGTGCCAGCAGCTTAGATTCAGGGCCTCGGGAGGGCTACACCTTC.

The V call is TRBV9, the J call TRBJ2-1; the D is unclear. Germline CDR1 SGDLS, CDR2 YYNGEE. The V and J ends lost 0 bases and 5 bases respectively, with 9 bases between them. CDR3 size: 14 residues. Here the CDR3 reads CASSVEAANNEQFF. In DNA form, the CDR3 reads TGTGCCAGCAGCGTAGAGGCAGCCAACAATGAGCAGTTCTTC. Complete variable domain (other parts from reference TRBV9 and TRBJ2-1): DSGVTQTPKHLITATGQRVTLRCSPRSGDLSVYWYQQSLDQGLQFLIQYYNGEERAKGNILERFSAQQFPDLHSELNLSSLELGDSALYFCASSVEAANNEQFFGPGTRLTVL.

This clonotype appeared a few times. This sequence joins TRBV12-3 or TRBV12-4 and TRBJ1-1, with unresolved D. V lost 6 bases and J lost 6, with 14 bases in between. This CDR3 is 13 amino acids long. CDR3 bases: TGTGCCAGCAGCCCTAAAAGGTTCGCTGAAGCTTTCTTT. Protein sequence: CASSPKRFAEAFF.

The rearrangement joins TRBV5-1 to TRBJ2-3; 9 positions agree with TRBD2. CDR1 is SGHRS and CDR2 is YFSETQ in the germline V gene. This CDR3 comprises 13 residues. Germline trimming cut 4 bases from V and 10 bases from J; bases unmatched to any gene: 7. The CDR3 DNA reads TGCGCCAGCAGCGCGGGACTAGCCGAGGCGCAGTATTTT. This translates into CASSAGLAEAQYF.

The chain is built from TRBV6-5 and TRBJ2-3; D may be TRBD2 (6 bases). Germline V gene data show CDR1 as MNHEY and CDR2 as SVGAGI. CDR3 length: 15 amino acids. V was cut by 5 bases and J by 1 base, with 13 bases left in between. The CDR3 sequence is CASSPRLVGTDTQYF. The CDR3 DNA reads as TGTGCCAGCAGTCCCCGACTAGTGGGCACAGATACGCAGTATTTT.

This clonotype was recorded only once. The chain has TRBV28 and TRBJ1-1; D is unresolved. CDR1 is MDHEN and CDR2 is SYDVKM in the germline V gene. The CDR3 loop spans 12 amino acids. V shed 7 bases and J shed 11 bases, with 17 bases lying between them. The DNA for the CDR3 is TGTGCCAGCACCTACCACGAAGGGAAGGCTTTCTTT. Its protein product is CASTYHEGKAFF.

To note about this clonotype: A much more abundant neighbour one base away suggests this may be a read error. The chain combines TRBV20-1 with TRBJ2-7; D assignment may be TRBD1 or TRBD2 (5 bases each). The CDR3 length is 12 residues. The V end lost 4 bases, the J end lost 0 bases, and 7 bases lay between the germline ends. From germline, CDR1 is DFQATT and CDR2 SNEGSKA (reference sequence). The CDR3 nucleotides read TGCAGTGCTACGGGACGCTCCTACGAGCAGTACTTC. It codes for CSATGRSYEQYF.

This rearrangement joins TRBV12-3 or TRBV12-4 to TRBJ1-1, with D uncertain. This CDR3 comprises 14 residues. V lost 2 bases and J 1 base, leaving 8 bases between the germline ends. CDR3 protein: CASSLLEGNTEAFF. CDR3 coding DNA: TGTGCCAGCAGTTTATTGGAGGGGAACACTGAAGCTTTCTTT.

This clonotype appeared a single time. A read error may be the cause here, since a much bigger clone is one base away. The rearrangement joins TRBV10-3 to TRBJ1-4; D may be TRBD1 (6 bases). This CDR3 contains 13 residues. Germline values: CDR1 ENHRY, CDR2 SYGVKD. CDR3 sequence (DNA): TGTGCCATCACCGGGACACTGAATGAAAAACCGTTTTTT. This gives the protein CAITGTLNEKPFF.

This clonotype has more than one count but fewer than ten. J is TRBJ2-2 and V is TRBV7-8, with 10 bases fitting TRBD1. This CDR3 is built from 17 residues. Germline loops: CDR1 SGHVS, CDR2 FQNEAQ. V lost 1 base to trimming and J lost 4 bases; unmatched junction nucleotides: 6. In nucleotides, the CDR3 is TGTGCCAGCAGCTTAGGATTAGGGACAGGGGCCACCGGGGAGCTGTTTTTT. This codes for CASSLGLGTGATGELFF.

In its sample, this clonotype was seen many times. The chain couples TRBV18 to TRBJ1-5; D remains ambiguous. The germline V and J ends were trimmed by 8 bases and 2 bases, with 10 bases remaining between them. The CDR3 consists of 13 residues. Germline CDR1 KGHSH, CDR2 LQKENI. Written as DNA, the CDR3 is TGTGCCAGCAGTCCCCAGGGCAATCAGCCCCAGCATTTT. It translates to CASSPQGNQPQHF.

The V and J genes are TRBV5-1 and TRBJ2-3; D remains ambiguous. CDR1 and CDR2 from the germline V gene are SGHRS and YFSETQ. The CDR3 spans 16 residues. V dropped 6 bases and J dropped 0 bases, with 17 bases sitting between them. CDR3 amino acids: CASTERQATSTDTQYF. The CDR3 DNA reads TGCGCCAGCACCGAACGACAAGCAACTAGCACAGATACGCAGTATTTT.

The sample holds a few counts of this clonotype. The V gene is TRBV10-3, the J gene TRBJ2-7; 10 positions agree with TRBD1. From germline, CDR1 is ENHRY and CDR2 SYGVKD. Losses at the gene ends were 5 bases for V and 5 bases for J; bases not matched to a gene: 6. There are 14 residues in the CDR3. CDR3: CAISRPGQGNEQYF. The CDR3 DNA follows: TGTGCCATCAGTCGTCCGGGACAGGGGAACGAGCAGTACTTC.

CDR3: CASSQTGGPYTEAFF. DNA of the CDR3: TGTGCCAGCAGCCAGACAGGGGGCCCATACACTGAAGCTTTCTTT. The chain recombines TRBV4-2 with TRBJ1-1; TRBD1 matches 10 bases. CDR3 length: 15 residues. The V and J ends lost 3 bases and 3 bases, in that order; junction bases with no gene match: 4. CDR1 and CDR2 (germline): LGHNA, YNFKEQ.

This clonotype turned up a few times. The chain carries TRBV4-2 and TRBJ2-4, with D possibly TRBD2 on 5 matching bases. V lost 1 base and J lost 5, with 6 bases in between. This CDR3 has 13 residues. CDR1 is LGHNA and CDR2 is YNFKEQ in the germline V gene. Here the CDR3 DNA reads TGTGCCAGCAGCCAAGTCGGGGAAAACATTCAGTACTTC. Its translation is CASSQVGENIQYF.

Ten or more counts support this clonotype. The genes are TRBV7-3 and TRBJ2-4; 7 bases are a match to TRBD1. Germline assignment: CDR1 SGHTA and CDR2 FQGTGA. With V trimmed by 4 bases and J by 4 bases, 10 bases remained unmatched. The CDR3 is made up of 16 amino acids. CDR3 loop: CASSSQDGTAKNIQYF. The CDR3 DNA follows: TGTGCCAGCAGCTCACAAGACGGGACAGCTAAAAACATTCAGTACTTC.

A few counts support this clonotype. The chain recombines TRBV20-1 with TRBJ1-2; the D gene is possibly TRBD1 (6 bases). Germline CDR1 is DFQATT and CDR2 is SNEGSKA (reference sequence). Trimming pared 7 bases from V and 0 bases from J, leaving 9 bases between. The CDR3 covers 12 residues. CDR3 nucleotides: TGCAGTGGGGACACCTCTAACTATGGCTACACCTTC. This gives the protein CSGDTSNYGYTF.

This clonotype showed up just a few times. CDR3 protein: CASSFDGDSNQPQHF. Written as DNA, the CDR3 is TGTGCCAGCAGCTTTGACGGAGATAGCAATCAGCCCCAGCATTTT. The V call is TRBV11-2, the J call TRBJ1-5; D remains ambiguous. In germline, CDR1 is SGHAT, CDR2 FQNNGV. Trimming shortened V by 3 bases and J by 0 bases, and 9 bases separated the two germline ends. This CDR3 is built from 15 residues. The variable domain in full, with the rest retrieved from reference TRBV11-2 and TRBJ1-5, is EAGVAQSPRYKIIEKRQSVAFWCNPISGHATLYWYQQILGQGPKLLIQFQNNGVVDDSQLPKDRFSAERLKGVDSTLKIQPAKLEDSAVYLCASSFDGDSNQPQHFGDGTRLSIL.

This chain uses TRBV3-1 with TRBJ2-1, with TRBD2 as a possible D gene (6 bases). CDR1 is LGHDT, CDR2 YNNKEL, per germline (reference sequence). Trimming shortened V by 4 bases and J by 5 bases, and 12 bases separated the two germline ends. CDR3 length: 14 residues. The CDR3 bases are TGTGCCAGCAGCCGGGGGGTCAATAACAATGAGCAGTTCTTC. Residues: CASSRGVNNNEQFF.

The V call is TRBV5-1, the J call TRBJ2-1; 13 positions agree with TRBD2. The length of the CDR3 is 17 residues. Germline CDR1 SGHRS, CDR2 YFSETQ. With V trimmed by 3 bases and J by 8 bases, 11 bases remained unmatched. For the CDR3, the DNA is TGCGCCAGCAGCTACGGGACTAGCGGGGCTCCTGTGTATGAGCAGTTCTTC. This sequence encodes CASSYGTSGAPVYEQFF.

This chain connects TRBV20-1 to TRBJ1-2; D is perhaps TRBD1 (5 bases). The germline V gene encodes CDR1 DFQATT and CDR2 SNEGSKA (reference sequence). The CDR3 has 13 amino acids. V was trimmed by 6 bases and J by 3 bases, leaving 14 bases between them. CDR3 loop: CSATGLQYYGYTF. CDR3 bases: TGCAGTGCGACGGGGCTACAGTACTATGGCTACACCTTC.